A selection of T cell receptor beta chains follows, all from one sample in a study of blood T cell repertoires in COVID-19. Using immunoSEQ multiplex PCR, the repertoire was profiled, and TCRdb retains in-frame clones only, with some absent. Of some 260,000 clones listed, roughly four fifths are singletons. Sequenced material: PBMCs or T cells enriched from blood (not recorded which). Every receptor here comes from a man aged 25-45 years with acute COVID-19. Each CDR3 is given with its conserved first and last residue. The D gene is left open where the match is weak.

CDR3aa: CATSPGTSGGIRGGELFF
d_gene: TRBD2
j_gene: TRBJ2-2
v_gene: TRBV19

CDR3aa: CASRAQGRTEAFF
d_gene: NA
j_gene: TRBJ1-1
v_gene: TRBV19

CDR3aa: CASSLFSGTPSTGELFF
d_gene: NA
j_gene: TRBJ2-2
v_gene: TRBV28

CDR3aa: CASSRDRGPYSNQPQHF
d_gene: TRBD1
j_gene: TRBJ1-5
v_gene: TRBV18

CDR3aa: CASSTQGGQSYNEQFF
d_gene: TRBD1
j_gene: TRBJ2-1
v_gene: TRBV5-1

CDR3aa: CASRGDRGNYGYTF
d_gene: TRBD1
j_gene: TRBJ1-2
v_gene: TRBV2

CDR3aa: CASSYSGGNTEAFF
d_gene: TRBD1
j_gene: TRBJ1-1
v_gene: TRBV5-5

CDR3aa: CASSLAGGPGELFF
d_gene: TRBD2
j_gene: TRBJ2-2
v_gene: TRBV6-5

CDR3aa: CASSVGQTNQPQHF
d_gene: NA
j_gene: TRBJ1-5
v_gene: TRBV7-2

CDR3aa: CASSQELRGEGSPLHF
d_gene: NA
j_gene: TRBJ1-6
v_gene: TRBV18

CDR3aa: CASRDRELAKNIQYF
d_gene: TRBD1
j_gene: TRBJ2-4
v_gene: TRBV6-5

CDR3aa: CATSRGGGLQPQHF
d_gene: NA
j_gene: TRBJ1-5
v_gene: TRBV15

CDR3aa: CASSEGSGGSDTQYF
d_gene: TRBD2
j_gene: TRBJ2-3
v_gene: TRBV6-4

CDR3aa: CASSWGRQPQHF
d_gene: NA
j_gene: TRBJ1-5
v_gene: TRBV28

CDR3aa: CASSSGDKGYRNEKLFF
d_gene: NA
j_gene: TRBJ1-4
v_gene: TRBV13

CDR3aa: CASSYSGTGELFF
d_gene: NA
j_gene: TRBJ2-2
v_gene: TRBV11-2

CDR3aa: CASSWAYGKRGDNEQFF
d_gene: TRBD2
j_gene: TRBJ2-1
v_gene: TRBV5-6

CDR3aa: CASSQGGNNEKLFF
d_gene: NA
j_gene: TRBJ1-4
v_gene: TRBV3-1/TRBV3-2

CDR3aa: CASSLLQGANNEQFF
d_gene: TRBD1
j_gene: TRBJ2-1
v_gene: TRBV7-3

CDR3aa: CASSLAGGDYGYTF
d_gene: TRBD1
j_gene: TRBJ1-2
v_gene: TRBV7-9

CDR3aa: CASSLGGRAGANEKLFF
d_gene: NA
j_gene: TRBJ1-4
v_gene: TRBV7-8

CDR3aa: CASSLEVEDRGDGYTF
d_gene: TRBD1
j_gene: TRBJ1-2
v_gene: TRBV5-1

CDR3aa: CASSARGALTDTQYF
d_gene: TRBD2
j_gene: TRBJ2-3
v_gene: TRBV10-1

CDR3aa: CASSLGPTGPQGIAFF
d_gene: NA
j_gene: TRBJ1-1
v_gene: TRBV7-9

CDR3aa: CASSPPRQSDTEAFF
d_gene: NA
j_gene: TRBJ1-1
v_gene: TRBV18

CDR3aa: CASSVEGARRIATDTQYF
d_gene: TRBD1
j_gene: TRBJ2-3
v_gene: TRBV9

CDR3aa: CASSYSLTGYGYTF
d_gene: NA
j_gene: TRBJ1-2
v_gene: TRBV6-5

CDR3aa: CASSHLAGGDEQFF
d_gene: TRBD2
j_gene: TRBJ2-1
v_gene: TRBV4-1

CDR3aa: CALRAAGVSTDTQYF
d_gene: TRBD2
j_gene: TRBJ2-3
v_gene: TRBV30

CDR3aa: CASSIFGGSEAFF
d_gene: NA
j_gene: TRBJ1-1
v_gene: TRBV19

CDR3aa: CAWSSVTFTGELFF
d_gene: NA
j_gene: TRBJ2-2
v_gene: TRBV30

CDR3aa: CAWSAGTGYNEQFF
d_gene: TRBD1
j_gene: TRBJ2-1
v_gene: TRBV30

CDR3aa: CASSYEGAYGYTF
d_gene: NA
j_gene: TRBJ1-2
v_gene: TRBV6-5

CDR3aa: CASSLGRNTEAFF
d_gene: NA
j_gene: TRBJ1-1
v_gene: TRBV7-2

CDR3aa: CASSRQGYQETQYF
d_gene: TRBD1
j_gene: TRBJ2-5
v_gene: TRBV18

CDR3aa: CASRQGSNEQFF
d_gene: TRBD1
j_gene: TRBJ2-1
v_gene: TRBV11-3

CDR3aa: CASSLSLAGGNNEQFF
d_gene: TRBD2
j_gene: TRBJ2-1
v_gene: TRBV7-3

CDR3aa: CSVVGLAVYNEQFF
d_gene: TRBD2
j_gene: TRBJ2-1
v_gene: TRBV29-1

CDR3aa: CASSLTVTNTGELFF
d_gene: NA
j_gene: TRBJ2-2
v_gene: TRBV5-5

CDR3aa: CASTNLGGRYNEQFF
d_gene: NA
j_gene: TRBJ2-1
v_gene: TRBV7-9

CDR3aa: CASSLGSVPITNSGNTIYF
d_gene: NA
j_gene: TRBJ1-3
v_gene: TRBV5-1

CDR3aa: CASSQSQFSGNTIYF
d_gene: NA
j_gene: TRBJ1-3
v_gene: TRBV4-1

CDR3aa: CASSFTGLRETQYF
d_gene: NA
j_gene: TRBJ2-5
v_gene: TRBV11-3

CDR3aa: CASRDMTLAGGRNEQFF
d_gene: TRBD2
j_gene: TRBJ2-1
v_gene: TRBV9

CDR3aa: CSAAGGANEKLFF
d_gene: NA
j_gene: TRBJ1-4
v_gene: TRBV29-1

CDR3aa: CASSFSRHRAAGETQYF
d_gene: NA
j_gene: TRBJ2-5
v_gene: TRBV28

CDR3aa: CASSEGLVANEQFF
d_gene: NA
j_gene: TRBJ2-1
v_gene: TRBV6-1

CDR3aa: CASSPTGTGANVLTF
d_gene: TRBD1
j_gene: TRBJ2-6
v_gene: TRBV3-1/TRBV3-2

CDR3aa: CASSLVAGNTDTQYF
d_gene: NA
j_gene: TRBJ2-3
v_gene: TRBV7-2

CDR3aa: CASSQENKQGAYGYTF
d_gene: TRBD1
j_gene: TRBJ1-2
v_gene: TRBV3-1/TRBV3-2

CDR3aa: CASSVVAENSPLHF
d_gene: NA
j_gene: TRBJ1-6
v_gene: TRBV9

CDR3aa: CASSYLQGTREKLFF
d_gene: NA
j_gene: TRBJ1-4
v_gene: TRBV6-2/TRBV6-3

CDR3aa: CASSYPMYGYTF
d_gene: NA
j_gene: TRBJ1-2
v_gene: TRBV6-2/TRBV6-3

CDR3aa: CASSPFPGGAGTDTQYF
d_gene: TRBD1
j_gene: TRBJ2-3
v_gene: TRBV28

CDR3aa: CASSHPGTIYNEQFF
d_gene: NA
j_gene: TRBJ2-1
v_gene: TRBV11-3